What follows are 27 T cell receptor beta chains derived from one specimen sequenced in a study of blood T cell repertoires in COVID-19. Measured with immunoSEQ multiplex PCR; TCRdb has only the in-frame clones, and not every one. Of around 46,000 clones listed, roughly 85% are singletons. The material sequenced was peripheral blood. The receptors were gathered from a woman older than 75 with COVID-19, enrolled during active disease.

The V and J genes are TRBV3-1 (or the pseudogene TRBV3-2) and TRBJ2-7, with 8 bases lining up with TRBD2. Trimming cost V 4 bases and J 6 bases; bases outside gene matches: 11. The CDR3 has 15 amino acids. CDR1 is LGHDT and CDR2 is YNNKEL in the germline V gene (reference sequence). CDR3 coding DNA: TGTGCCAGCAGCCCCGGTTTAGCGGGATTGGGCGAGCAGTACTTC. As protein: CASSPGLAGLGEQYF.

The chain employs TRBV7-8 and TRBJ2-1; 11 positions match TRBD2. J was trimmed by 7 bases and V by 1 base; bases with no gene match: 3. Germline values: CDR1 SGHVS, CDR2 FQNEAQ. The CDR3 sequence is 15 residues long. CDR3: CASSLGGLAVNEQFF. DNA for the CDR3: TGTGCCAGCAGCTTAGGGGGACTAGCGGTTAATGAGCAGTTCTTC.

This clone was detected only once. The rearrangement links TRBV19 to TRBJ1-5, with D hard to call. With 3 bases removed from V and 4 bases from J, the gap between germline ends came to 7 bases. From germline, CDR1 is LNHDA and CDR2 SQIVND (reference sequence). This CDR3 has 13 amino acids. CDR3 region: CASSIVLNQPQHF. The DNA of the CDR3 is TGTGCCAGTAGTATTGTCTTGAATCAGCCCCAGCATTTT. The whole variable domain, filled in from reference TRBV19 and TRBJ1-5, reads DGGITQSPKYLFRKEGQNVTLSCEQNLNHDAMYWYRQDPGQGLRLIYYSQIVNDFQKGDIAEGYSVSREKKESFPLTVTSAQKNPTAFYLCASSIVLNQPQHFGDGTRLSIL.

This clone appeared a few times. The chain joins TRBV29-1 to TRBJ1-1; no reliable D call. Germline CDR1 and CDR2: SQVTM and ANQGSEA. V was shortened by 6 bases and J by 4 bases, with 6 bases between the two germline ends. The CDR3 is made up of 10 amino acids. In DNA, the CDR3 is TGCAGCGTACAGACCACTGAAGCTTTCTTT. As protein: CSVQTTEAFF.

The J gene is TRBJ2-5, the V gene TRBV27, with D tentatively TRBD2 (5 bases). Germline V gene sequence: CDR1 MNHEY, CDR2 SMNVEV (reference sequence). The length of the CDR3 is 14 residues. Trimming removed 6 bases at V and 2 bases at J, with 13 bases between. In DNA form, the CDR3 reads TGTGCCAGCAGGGTCCGGGGTCGACAAGAGACCCAGTACTTC. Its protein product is CASRVRGRQETQYF.

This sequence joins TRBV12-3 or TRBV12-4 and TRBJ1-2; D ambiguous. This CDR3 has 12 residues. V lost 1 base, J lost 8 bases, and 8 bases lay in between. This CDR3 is CASSLGGRGYTF. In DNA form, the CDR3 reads TGTGCCAGCAGTTTAGGTGGGAGAGGCTACACCTTC.

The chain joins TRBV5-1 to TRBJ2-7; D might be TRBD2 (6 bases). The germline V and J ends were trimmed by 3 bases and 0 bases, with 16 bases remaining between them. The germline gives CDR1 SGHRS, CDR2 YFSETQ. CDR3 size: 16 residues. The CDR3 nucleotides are TGCGCCAGCAGCTCTTCGGGACTCACGAGCTCCTACGAGCAGTACTTC. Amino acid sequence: CASSSSGLTSSYEQYF.

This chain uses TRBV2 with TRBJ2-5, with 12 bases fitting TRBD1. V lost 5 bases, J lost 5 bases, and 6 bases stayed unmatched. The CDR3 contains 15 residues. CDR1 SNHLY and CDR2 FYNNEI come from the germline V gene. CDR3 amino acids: CASSLPGQGAETQYF. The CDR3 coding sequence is TGTGCCAGCAGTCTCCCGGGACAGGGGGCCGAGACCCAGTACTTC.

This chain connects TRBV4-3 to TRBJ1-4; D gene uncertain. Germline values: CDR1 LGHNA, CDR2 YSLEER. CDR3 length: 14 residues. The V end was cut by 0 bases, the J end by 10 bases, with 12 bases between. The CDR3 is CASSQEFGVGKLFF. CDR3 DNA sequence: TGCGCCAGCAGCCAAGAGTTCGGAGTAGGAAAACTGTTTTTT.

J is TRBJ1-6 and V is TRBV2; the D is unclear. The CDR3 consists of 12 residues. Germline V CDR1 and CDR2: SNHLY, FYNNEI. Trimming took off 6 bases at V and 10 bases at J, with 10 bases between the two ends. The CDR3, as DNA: TGTGCCAGCAGCGCGGCCCTCTCACCCCTCCACTTT. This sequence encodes CASSAALSPLHF.

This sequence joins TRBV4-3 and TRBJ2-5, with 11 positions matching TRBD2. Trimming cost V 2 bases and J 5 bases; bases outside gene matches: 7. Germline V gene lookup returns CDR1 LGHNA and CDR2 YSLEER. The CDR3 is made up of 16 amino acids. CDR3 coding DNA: TGCGCCAGCAGCCAAAGGGGACTAGCGGCGGGGGAGACCCAGTACTTC. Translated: CASSQRGLAAGETQYF.

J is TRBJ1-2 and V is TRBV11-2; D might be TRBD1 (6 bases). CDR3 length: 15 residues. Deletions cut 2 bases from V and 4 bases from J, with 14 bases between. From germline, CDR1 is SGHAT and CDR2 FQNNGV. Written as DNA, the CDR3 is TGTGCCAGCAGCTTACGACAGGACGGCCTCTATGGCTACACCTTC. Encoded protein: CASSLRQDGLYGYTF. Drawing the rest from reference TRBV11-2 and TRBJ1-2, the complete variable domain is EAGVAQSPRYKIIEKRQSVAFWCNPISGHATLYWYQQILGQGPKLLIQFQNNGVVDDSQLPKDRFSAERLKGVDSTLKIQPAKLEDSAVYLCASSLRQDGLYGYTFGSGTRLTVV.

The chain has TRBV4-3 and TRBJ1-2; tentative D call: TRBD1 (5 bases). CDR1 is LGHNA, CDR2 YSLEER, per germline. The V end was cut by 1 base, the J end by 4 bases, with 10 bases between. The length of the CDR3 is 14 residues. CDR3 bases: TGCGCCAGCAGCCAAGGGTTAGGGGCCTATGGCTACACCTTC. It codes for CASSQGLGAYGYTF.

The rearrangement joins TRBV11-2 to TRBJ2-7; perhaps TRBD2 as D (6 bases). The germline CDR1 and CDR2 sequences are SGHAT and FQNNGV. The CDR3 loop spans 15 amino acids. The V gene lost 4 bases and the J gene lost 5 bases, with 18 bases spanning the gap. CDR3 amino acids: CASSSRKGTRDEQYF. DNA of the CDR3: TGTGCCAGCAGCTCCCGAAAGGGGACTCGGGACGAGCAGTACTTC.

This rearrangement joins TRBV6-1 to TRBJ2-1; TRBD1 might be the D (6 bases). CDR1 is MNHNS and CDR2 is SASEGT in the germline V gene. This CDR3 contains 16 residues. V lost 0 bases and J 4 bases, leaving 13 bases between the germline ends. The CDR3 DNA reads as TGTGCCAGCAGTGAAGCTAAAGGACAGCTATACAATGAGCAGTTCTTC. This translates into CASSEAKGQLYNEQFF.

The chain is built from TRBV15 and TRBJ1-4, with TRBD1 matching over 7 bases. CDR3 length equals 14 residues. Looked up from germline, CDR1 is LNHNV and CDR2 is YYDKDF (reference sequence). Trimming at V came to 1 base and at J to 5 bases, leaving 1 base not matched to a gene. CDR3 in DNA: TGTGCCACCAGCAGAGGGGGACAGAATGAAAAACTGTTTTTT. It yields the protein CATSRGGQNEKLFF.

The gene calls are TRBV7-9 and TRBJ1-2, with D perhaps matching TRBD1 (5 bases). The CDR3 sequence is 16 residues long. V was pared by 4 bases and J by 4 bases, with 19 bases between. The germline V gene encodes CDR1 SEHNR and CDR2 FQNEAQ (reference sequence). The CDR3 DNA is TGTGCCAGCAGCTCCCCGGTCGTCCAGGGTAGCTATGGCTACACCTTC. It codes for CASSSPVVQGSYGYTF.

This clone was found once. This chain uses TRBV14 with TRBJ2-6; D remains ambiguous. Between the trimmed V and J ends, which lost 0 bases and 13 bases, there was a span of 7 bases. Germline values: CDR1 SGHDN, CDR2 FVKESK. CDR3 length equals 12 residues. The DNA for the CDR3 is TGTGCCAGCAGCCAAGATGAGAGGGTCCTGACTTTC. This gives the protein CASSQDERVLTF.

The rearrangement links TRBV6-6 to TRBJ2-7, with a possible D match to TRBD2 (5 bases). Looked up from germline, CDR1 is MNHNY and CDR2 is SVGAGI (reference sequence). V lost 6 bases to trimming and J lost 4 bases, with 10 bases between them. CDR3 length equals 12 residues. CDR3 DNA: TGTGCCAGCAGCCGTGACTATTACGAGCAGTACTTC. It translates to CASSRDYYEQYF.

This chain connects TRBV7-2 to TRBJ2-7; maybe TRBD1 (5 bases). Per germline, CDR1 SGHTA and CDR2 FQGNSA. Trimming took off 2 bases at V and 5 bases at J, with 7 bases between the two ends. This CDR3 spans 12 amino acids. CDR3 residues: CASSLQGNEQYF. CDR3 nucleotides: TGTGCCAGCAGCTTACAGGGAAACGAGCAGTACTTC. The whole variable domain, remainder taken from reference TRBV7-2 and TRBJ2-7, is GAGVSQSPSNKVTEKGKDVELRCDPISGHTALYWYRQSLGQGLEFLIYFQGNSAPDKSGLPSDRFSAERTGGSVSTLTIQRTQQEDSAVYLCASSLQGNEQYFGPGTRLTVT.

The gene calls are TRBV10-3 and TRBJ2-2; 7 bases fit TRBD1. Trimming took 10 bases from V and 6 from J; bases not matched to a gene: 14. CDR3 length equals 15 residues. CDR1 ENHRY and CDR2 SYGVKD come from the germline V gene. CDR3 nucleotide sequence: TGTGCCACCTCCCCCGACAGGGCCGGTTCCGGGGAGCTGTTTTTT. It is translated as CATSPDRAGSGELFF.

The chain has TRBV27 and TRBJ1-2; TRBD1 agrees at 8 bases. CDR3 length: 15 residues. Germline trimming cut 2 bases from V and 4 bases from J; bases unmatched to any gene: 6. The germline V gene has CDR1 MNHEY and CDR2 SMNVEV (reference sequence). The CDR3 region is CASSLQGAGAYGYTF. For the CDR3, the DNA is TGTGCCAGCAGTTTACAGGGGGCGGGGGCCTATGGCTACACCTTC.

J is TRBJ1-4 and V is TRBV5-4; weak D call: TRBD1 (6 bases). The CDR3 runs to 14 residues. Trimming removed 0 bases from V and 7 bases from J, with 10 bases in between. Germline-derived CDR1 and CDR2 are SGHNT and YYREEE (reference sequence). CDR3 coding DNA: TGTGCCAGCAGCTTGGGAGGGGGGGGTGAAAAACTGTTTTTT. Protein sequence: CASSLGGGGEKLFF. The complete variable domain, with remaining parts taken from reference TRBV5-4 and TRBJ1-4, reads ETGVTQSPTHLIKTRGQQVTLRCSSQSGHNTVSWYQQALGQGPQFIFQYYREEENGRGNFPPRFSGLQFPNYSSELNVNALELDDSALYLCASSLGGGGEKLFFGSGTQLSVL.

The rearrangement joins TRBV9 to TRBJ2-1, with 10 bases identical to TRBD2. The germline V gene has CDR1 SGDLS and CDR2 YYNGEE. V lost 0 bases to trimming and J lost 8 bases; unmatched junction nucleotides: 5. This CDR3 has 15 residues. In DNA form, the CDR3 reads TGTGCCAGCAGCGTAGATGCTAGCGGGAGTTATGAGCAGTTCTTC. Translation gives CASSVDASGSYEQFF.

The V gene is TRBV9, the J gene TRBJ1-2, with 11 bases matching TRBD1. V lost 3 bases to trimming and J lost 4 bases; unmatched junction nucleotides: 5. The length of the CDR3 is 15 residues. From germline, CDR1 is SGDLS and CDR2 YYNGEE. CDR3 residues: CASSAGDRGIYGYTF. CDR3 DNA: TGTGCCAGCAGCGCTGGGGACAGGGGGATCTATGGCTACACCTTC.

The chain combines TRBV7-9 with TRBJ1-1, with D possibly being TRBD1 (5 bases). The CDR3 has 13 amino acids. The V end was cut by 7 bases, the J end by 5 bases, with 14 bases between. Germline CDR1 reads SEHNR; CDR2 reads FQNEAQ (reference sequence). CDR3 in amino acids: CASTQGFGTEAFF. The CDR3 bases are TGTGCCAGCACCCAGGGCTTCGGAACTGAAGCTTTCTTT.

For the CDR3, the DNA is TGTGCCAGCAGCCCCTTAGGGACTAGCGGGGGGGCCACAGATACGCAGTATTTT. Residues: CASSPLGTSGGATDTQYF. The chain couples TRBV2 to TRBJ2-3; TRBD2 matches 16 bases. This CDR3 region has 18 residues. The junction had 8 bases not matched to a gene; V was cut back by 6 bases and J by 2 bases. Germline CDR1 SNHLY, CDR2 FYNNEI.